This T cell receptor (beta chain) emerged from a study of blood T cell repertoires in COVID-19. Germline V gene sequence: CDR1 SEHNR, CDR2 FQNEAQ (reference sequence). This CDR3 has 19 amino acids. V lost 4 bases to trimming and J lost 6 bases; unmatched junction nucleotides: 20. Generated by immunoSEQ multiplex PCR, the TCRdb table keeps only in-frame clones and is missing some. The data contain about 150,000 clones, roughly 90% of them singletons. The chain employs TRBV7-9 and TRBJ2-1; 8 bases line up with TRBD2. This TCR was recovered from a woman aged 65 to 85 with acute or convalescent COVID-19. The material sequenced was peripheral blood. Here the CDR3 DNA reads TGTGCCAGCAGCTCCCGAGTGGGCCAAAGCGGGAGTTTCGGCAATGAGCAGTTCTTC. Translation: CASSSRVGQSGSFGNEQFF.